These 16 T cell receptor beta chains were sequenced from one sample in a study of T cell repertoires in cytomegalovirus infection (dated by TCRdb to 2018 to 2020). The sequencer listed for this sample is Illumina HiSeq 1500. Using fastp at Q25 and MiXCR, TCRdb reprocessed the public reads and kept productive beta chains. Rows with one shared CDR3 protein collapse into an entry with the most common genes and DNA. The sample data list fewer than 350,000 distinct CDR3 sequences, and over 7.5% of these were observed just once. The top ten constitute approximately 4.7% of the sample. The sequencing sample was made of PBMCs. Receptors originate from a human donor in good health (CMV status not recorded). Some clones in this sample may be carry-over from other donors' samples.

This clonotype has only a few counts. The J gene is TRBJ1-5, the V gene TRBV6-5; possibly TRBD1 for D (5 bases). The CDR3 is 16 residues long. The V gene's germline CDR1 is MNHEY and CDR2 SVGAGI. V was clipped by 8 bases and J by 2 bases, with 19 bases between them. The CDR3 loop is CASQRGRDVGNQPQHF. For the CDR3, the DNA is TGTGCCAGCCAGAGGGGTCGGGACGTGGGCAATCAGCCCCAGCATTTT.

The chain uses TRBV7-3 and TRBJ2-5, with 8 bases matching TRBD2. The CDR3 spans 16 residues. Germline CDR1 reads SGHTA; CDR2 reads FQGTGA. The V gene end was trimmed by 0 bases and the J gene end by 9 bases; junction bases not matched to a gene: 12. CDR3 in DNA: TGTGCCAGCAGCTTAACGTTTACTAGCGGACCGCGGGCCCAGTACTTC. Its translation: CASSLTFTSGPRAQYF.

The sample holds a few counts of this clonotype. V and J are TRBV7-9 and TRBJ1-3; D is unresolved. V was clipped by 4 bases and J by 0 bases, with 13 bases between them. CDR1 is SEHNR, CDR2 FQNEAQ, per germline (reference sequence). The length of the CDR3 is 16 residues. CDR3 residues: CASSSNNGISGNTIYF. The CDR3 coding sequence is TGTGCCAGCAGCTCCAATAACGGGATCTCTGGAAACACCATATATTTT.

At least ten counts were recorded for this clonotype. The J gene is TRBJ1-1, the V gene TRBV7-9; 8 bases align to TRBD1. V was pared by 3 bases and J by 0 bases, with 12 bases of the junction left unmatched. Germline CDR1 and CDR2: SEHNR and FQNEAQ (reference sequence). The CDR3 runs 18 residues. CDR3 nucleotides: TGTGCCAGCAGCTTGTCAGGGGGCAACGCTGGGATGAACACTGAAGCTTTCTTT. It is translated as CASSLSGGNAGMNTEAFF.

This clonotype was recorded many times. The chain employs TRBV12-3 or TRBV12-4 and TRBJ2-7; D is possibly TRBD2 (7 bases). V shed 6 bases and J shed 0 bases, with 18 bases lying between them. The CDR3 spans 16 residues. The CDR3 sequence: CASSIGGLADSYEQYF. CDR3 sequence (DNA): TGTGCCAGCAGCATCGGGGGGCTAGCGGACTCCTACGAGCAGTACTTC.

This rearrangement joins TRBV6-5 to TRBJ1-1; D may be TRBD1 (5 bases). CDR1 and CDR2 (germline): MNHEY, SVGAGI. The CDR3 consists of 13 residues. V was clipped by 4 bases and J by 7 bases, with 13 bases between them. CDR3 bases: TGTGCCAGCAGTTCCGGGGCGCGCGGTGAAGCTTTCTTT. Translated, it gives CASSSGARGEAFF.

The V and J genes are TRBV7-2 and TRBJ2-5; weak D call: TRBD1 (6 bases). The CDR3 has 15 amino acids. V was cut by 7 bases and J by 2 bases, with 17 bases left in between. Germline loops: CDR1 SGHTA, CDR2 FQGNSA. CDR3 nucleotides: TGTGCCAGCACCGCTAGAGGGGGAGAGCAAGAGACCCAGTACTTC. Its translation: CASTARGGEQETQYF.

This clonotype showed up just a few times. The J gene is TRBJ2-1, the V gene TRBV2, with D possibly being TRBD1 (6 bases). The CDR3 covers 13 residues. The germline V gene has CDR1 SNHLY and CDR2 FYNNEI. V shed 7 bases and J shed 9 bases, with 16 bases lying between them. CDR3: CASTLGPQGEQFF. For the CDR3, the DNA is TGTGCCAGCACCCTCGGGCCACAGGGTGAGCAGTTCTTC.

This clonotype has just a few counts. This chain uses TRBV25-1 with TRBJ2-7; a possible D gene is TRBD1 (6 bases). This CDR3 has 15 amino acids. V was trimmed by 3 bases and J by 1 base, leaving 13 bases between them. Germline V gene lookup returns CDR1 MGHDK and CDR2 SYGVNS. The chain's CDR3 is CASSDGDTLSYEQYF. CDR3 in DNA: TGTGCCAGCAGTGATGGGGACACTCTATCCTACGAGCAGTACTTC.

The V gene is TRBV4-3, the J gene TRBJ2-1; TRBD2 matches at 7 bases. This CDR3 spans 15 amino acids. In germline, CDR1 is LGHNA, CDR2 YSLEER. V trimming: 0 bases; J trimming: 13 bases; junction bases outside the gene matches: 12. CDR3 in DNA: TGCGCCAGCAGCCAAGATCGGGACTATATAAATTCCCAGTTCTTC. Its protein is CASSQDRDYINSQFF.

This clonotype was recorded at least ten times. The chain recombines TRBV2 with TRBJ1-5; no definite D call. The CDR3 totals 13 residues. Trimming stripped 8 bases from V and 0 bases from J, with 8 bases between. The germline gives CDR1 SNHLY, CDR2 FYNNEI. The CDR3 nucleotides are TGTGCCAGCGGCCCATATAGCAATCAGCCCCAGCATTTT. Translated, it gives CASGPYSNQPQHF.

This clonotype came up many times. V is TRBV27 and J is TRBJ1-1; possibly TRBD1 for D (5 bases). The germline gives CDR1 MNHEY, CDR2 SMNVEV (reference sequence). The V end was cut by 0 bases, the J end by 0 bases, with 8 bases between. There are 15 residues in the CDR3. CDR3 loop: CASSLSPGMNTEAFF. CDR3 nucleotides: TGTGCCAGCAGTTTATCCCCAGGGATGAACACTGAAGCTTTCTTT.

There are many counts of this clonotype. This chain connects TRBV7-8 to TRBJ2-5; 11 bases agree with TRBD2. V dropped 4 bases and J dropped 4; count of bases not matched to a gene: 8. The CDR3 length is 16 residues. Germline V CDR1 and CDR2: SGHVS, FQNEAQ. CDR3: CASSSLAGGIGETQYF. CDR3 DNA sequence: TGTGCCAGCAGCTCCTTAGCGGGGGGGATCGGAGAGACCCAGTACTTC.

The J gene is TRBJ2-3, the V gene TRBV28; D might be TRBD1 (6 bases). Trimming removed 5 bases from V and 5 bases from J, with 20 bases in between. The CDR3 is made up of 16 amino acids. Germline loops: CDR1 MDHEN, CDR2 SYDVKM. CDR3 protein: CASSPLGRGRGDTQYF. The DNA of the CDR3 is TGTGCCAGCAGTCCCCTTGGACGGGGCAGGGGAGATACGCAGTATTTT.

The chain recombines TRBV25-1 with TRBJ1-1; D is uncertain. Germline values: CDR1 MGHDK, CDR2 SYGVNS. CDR3 length: 13 amino acids. V lost 3 bases, J lost 11 bases, and 16 bases lay in between. CDR3 region: CASSEHRGFPAFF. The CDR3 DNA reads as TGTGCCAGCAGTGAGCATCGGGGATTTCCGGCTTTCTTT.

This clonotype has a handful of counts. The chain has TRBV6-6 and TRBJ1-2, with D possibly matching TRBD1 (5 bases). The CDR3 totals 14 residues. Trimming took 3 bases from V and 0 from J, leaving 8 bases between them. CDR1 MNHNY and CDR2 SVGAGI come from the germline V gene (reference sequence). The CDR3 region has the DNA TGTGCCAGCAGTTATGGGGGTTCTAACTATGGCTACACCTTC. This translates into CASSYGGSNYGYTF.